This T cell receptor beta chain was documented in a study of blood T cell repertoires in COVID-19. Study overall: Sites in the United States, Italy and Spain provided acute and convalescent COVID-19 samples. The analysed material was cDNA or gDNA that came from T cells, B-cell-depleted T cells, or PBMCs.

How the authors handled the data: Amplification of reference gene primers provided the estimated nucleated cell counts. Assay: immunoSEQ multiplex PCR; the TCRdb copy retains only in-frame clones and omits some. V, J and clone size were drawn from that table, and D and trimming were deduced from the DNA. This sample has around 190,000 clones, with 80% to 90% found just once. Germline CDR1 reads MNHEY; CDR2 reads SVGAGI. This CDR3 is built from 15 residues. The V and J ends lost 2 bases and 3 bases respectively, with 10 bases between them. Sequenced input: peripheral blood. This chain connects TRBV6-5 to TRBJ1-4; no clear D. The TCR comes from a man between 18 and 35 years old who had recovered from COVID-19. The DNA for the CDR3 is TGTGCCAGCAGTTACGGGGAGGGAGCTAATGAAAAACTGTTTTTT. Encoded protein: CASSYGEGANEKLFF.